This T cell receptor (beta chain) is from a study of CD8+ T cells in alopecia areata. Across the study: For the treated group, dosing was oral tofacitinib at 5 to 10 mg twice daily.

A note on this clone: What it binds is unknown.

Alopecia areata patients had lesional scalp punch biopsies and peripheral blood taken from them. Sorting of PBMCs yielded the CD4+ and CD8+ T cells. From germline, CDR1 is MNHEY and CDR2 SMNVEV (reference sequence). This CDR3 is 12 amino acids long. V shed 2 bases and J shed 8 bases, with 9 bases lying between them. Findings and limits, study-wide: Mice showed clearer TCR sharing than patients did, a gap that was possibly HLA-related.

Sequencing used cDNA as its template, made by extracting RNA and reverse transcribing it. Only in-frame clones appear in the TCRdb table, and some are missing; sequencing was by immunoSEQ multiplex PCR. Here the sample spans about 140,000 clones, about three fifths being singletons. This chain uses TRBV27 with TRBJ1-1, with a possible D match to TRBD1 (5 bases). This clonotype was sampled from a human donor with alopecia areata. The starting material was CD4+ T cells sorted from blood, obtained at week 0. The CDR3 nucleotides are TGTGCCAGCAGTTTAAGGGGTGGGGAAGCTTTCTTT. Its translation: CASSLRGGEAFF.